Following are 24 T cell receptor beta chains from one sample sequenced in a study of early stage breast cancer tumors. TCRdb's copy holds only in-frame clones and misses some; the assay was immunoSEQ multiplex PCR. Among about 50,000 clones, 78% were seen once, and the ten largest hold around 3.4%. Sequenced input: blood. The receptors come from a person aged 40-50 years with breast cancer.

The chain is built from TRBV30 and TRBJ1-1; D is perhaps TRBD1 (6 bases). V was clipped by 0 bases and J by 4 bases, with 9 bases between them. There are 13 residues in the CDR3. Per germline, CDR1 GTSNPN and CDR2 SVGIG (reference sequence). CDR3 sequence reads: CAWSVAGVTEAFF. CDR3 in DNA: TGTGCCTGGAGTGTGGCAGGGGTCACTGAAGCTTTCTTT. Variable domain in full (rest from reference TRBV30 and TRBJ1-1): SQTIHQWPATLVQPVGSPLSLECTVEGTSNPNLYWYRQAAGRGLQLLFYSVGIGQISSEVPQNLSASRPQDRQFILSSKKLLLSDSGFYLCAWSVAGVTEAFFGQGTRLTVV.

The rearrangement joins TRBV27 to TRBJ1-2, with TRBD1 matching over 12 bases. The CDR3 runs 17 residues. V lost 3 bases to trimming and J lost 2 bases; unmatched junction nucleotides: 7. The V gene's germline CDR1 is MNHEY and CDR2 SMNVEV (reference sequence). CDR3 residues: CASSFHPGQGANYGYTF. CDR3 in DNA: TGTGCCAGCAGTTTTCATCCGGGACAGGGGGCCAACTATGGCTACACCTTC.

V gene TRBV30 combines with J gene TRBJ2-7, with a weak D call TRBD1 (6 bases). CDR1 GTSNPN and CDR2 SVGIG come from the germline V gene (reference sequence). With 3 bases removed from V and 4 bases from J, the gap between germline ends came to 19 bases. The CDR3 has 15 residues. The CDR3 here is CAWRPGQTWGYEQYF. The CDR3 nucleotides read TGTGCCTGGAGGCCCGGACAGACTTGGGGATACGAGCAGTACTTC.

Only a few counts were recorded for this clone. V is TRBV5-1 and J is TRBJ2-1, with 12 bases lining up with TRBD1. This CDR3 contains 16 residues. V gave up 4 bases and J gave up 8 bases; unmatched junction bases: 10. The germline CDR1 and CDR2 sequences are SGHRS and YFSETQ. The CDR3 loop reads CASSRRDRGRFDEQFF. The CDR3, as DNA: TGCGCCAGCAGCCGGAGGGACAGGGGGCGATTCGATGAGCAGTTCTTC.

The J gene is TRBJ2-3, the V gene TRBV5-8; TRBD1 might be the D (5 bases). This CDR3 has 14 residues. The V gene's germline CDR1 is SGHTS and CDR2 YDEGEE. V gave up 4 bases and J gave up 4 bases, with 13 bases separating them. The CDR3 DNA reads TGTGCCAGCAGCGGATATCAGGGTGCAGATACGCAGTATTTT. Amino acid sequence: CASSGYQGADTQYF. The variable domain in full, with the rest retrieved from reference TRBV5-8 and TRBJ2-3, is EAGVTQSPTHLIKTRGQQATLRCSPISGHTSVYWYQQALGLGLQFLLWYDEGEERNRGNFPPRFSGRQFPNYSSELNVNALELEDSALYLCASSGYQGADTQYFGPGTRLTVL.

This chain connects TRBV4-1 to TRBJ2-5; 16 nucleotides match TRBD2. J was trimmed by 2 bases and V by 0 bases; bases with no gene match: 3. Germline V CDR1 and CDR2: MGHRA, YSYEKL. This CDR3 region has 18 residues. The CDR3 DNA follows: TGCGCCAGCAGCCAAGAGGGACTAGCGGGAGGGGGGCAAGAGACCCAGTACTTC. The encoded protein is CASSQEGLAGGGQETQYF.

This clone was recorded a few times. The V and J genes are TRBV6-4 and TRBJ2-2; D is unresolved. Germline lookup yields CDR1 MRHNA and CDR2 SNTAGT. The length of the CDR3 is 13 residues. V shed 2 bases and J shed 3 bases, with 4 bases lying between them. The CDR3 sequence: CASSDRDTGELFF. The CDR3 DNA is TGTGCCAGCAGTGACAGGGACACCGGGGAGCTGTTTTTT.

The chain carries TRBV6-6 and TRBJ1-2, with D perhaps TRBD1 (5 bases). The CDR3 loop spans 14 amino acids. V lost 1 base and J lost 1, with 7 bases in between. Germline CDR1 is MNHNY and CDR2 is SVGAGI (reference sequence). CDR3: CASSYLGRNYGYTF. The CDR3 region has the DNA TGTGCCAGCAGTTACTTGGGGCGTAACTATGGCTACACCTTC.

The sample holds one count of this clone. The chain uses TRBV7-9 and TRBJ1-2, with D maybe TRBD1 (6 bases). Germline CDR1 reads SEHNR; CDR2 reads FQNEAQ (reference sequence). Trimming pared 4 bases from V and 4 bases from J, leaving 10 bases between. This CDR3 region has 13 residues. CDR3 sequence (DNA): TGTGCCAGCAGCTCGGACAGCTTCTATGGCTACACCTTC. Amino acids: CASSSDSFYGYTF.

Relative to its sample, this clone is large (0.1 to 1%). The chain joins TRBV27 to TRBJ2-7, with TRBD1 identical over 7 bases. The CDR3 spans 15 residues. Germline CDR1 is MNHEY and CDR2 is SMNVEV (reference sequence). J gave up 3 bases and V 2 bases, and 7 bases lay outside the gene matches. CDR3 loop: CASSLNRGGSYEQYF. The CDR3 DNA sequence: TGTGCCAGCAGTTTAAACAGGGGCGGTAGCTACGAGCAGTACTTC.

Only one count was recorded for this clone. J is TRBJ2-5 and V is TRBV6-1; TRBD1 agrees at 10 bases. The length of the CDR3 is 15 residues. With V trimmed by 4 bases and J by 4 bases, 6 bases remained unmatched. CDR1 MNHNS and CDR2 SASEGT come from the germline V gene. The CDR3 DNA reads TGTGCCAGCAGTGTCCTTCGGGACAGGGGAGAGACCCAGTACTTC. Amino acids: CASSVLRDRGETQYF.

The V gene is TRBV10-2, the J gene TRBJ2-7, with no clear D. This CDR3 region has 14 residues. The V gene lost 2 bases and the J gene lost 2 bases, with 10 bases spanning the gap. Germline V gene lookup returns CDR1 WSHSY and CDR2 SAAADI. CDR3: CASSEGLPPYEQYF. The CDR3 region has the DNA TGCGCCAGCAGTGAGGGTTTGCCCCCCTACGAGCAGTACTTC.

This chain's CDR3 is CASSLVASLNNEQFF. The CDR3 nucleotides are TGCGCCAGCAGCTTGGTAGCTTCCCTTAACAATGAGCAGTTCTTC. J is TRBJ2-1 and V is TRBV5-1; no reliable D call. Germline V lookup: CDR1 SGHRS, CDR2 YFSETQ. The CDR3 has 15 amino acids. V was clipped by 0 bases and J by 5 bases, with 12 bases between them.

Only one count was recorded for this clone. The chain uses TRBV6-1 and TRBJ1-4, with a possible D match to TRBD1 (6 bases). In germline, CDR1 is MNHNS, CDR2 SASEGT. V was trimmed by 2 bases and J by 8 bases, leaving 15 bases between them. This CDR3 has 15 amino acids. CDR3 region: CASSELRGAGEKLFF. The CDR3 DNA sequence: TGTGCCAGCAGTGAACTTCGGGGGGCAGGGGAAAAACTGTTTTTT.

The chain uses TRBV2 and TRBJ2-7, with no clear D. This CDR3 contains 14 residues. Germline lookup yields CDR1 SNHLY and CDR2 FYNNEI. Trimming removed 3 bases from V and 0 bases from J, with 9 bases in between. CDR3 residues: CASSDPSSSYEQYF. CDR3 sequence (DNA): TGTGCCAGCAGTGACCCCAGCAGCTCCTACGAGCAGTACTTC.

V gene TRBV10-1 combines with J gene TRBJ2-2; D gene uncertain. V was cut by 3 bases and J by 6 bases, with 8 bases left in between. Germline V gene sequence: CDR1 WNHNN, CDR2 SYGVQD (reference sequence). The CDR3 sequence is 13 residues long. Here the CDR3 DNA reads TGCGCCAGCAGTGAACTATTCCCCGGGGAGCTGTTTTTT. This sequence encodes CASSELFPGELFF.

The J gene is TRBJ1-2, the V gene TRBV11-3; TRBD1 matches at 8 bases. This CDR3 is built from 15 residues. From germline, CDR1 is SGHNT and CDR2 YENEEA. Trimming at V came to 5 bases and at J to 7 bases, leaving 12 bases not matched to a gene. CDR3 nucleotide sequence: TGTGCCAGCAGCACCTTGGACAGGGTTCTAACTGGCTACACCTTC. Translating gives CASSTLDRVLTGYTF.

The chain carries TRBV10-3 and TRBJ1-2; D is possibly TRBD1 (5 bases). Per the germline V gene, CDR1 is ENHRY and CDR2 is SYGVKD. This CDR3 spans 15 amino acids. Trimming shortened V by 2 bases and J by 8 bases, and 18 bases separated the two germline ends. In nucleotides, the CDR3 is TGTGCCATCAGTGAGCTCTCGTCAGGAGCAGGGGGCTACACCTTC. It is translated as CAISELSSGAGGYTF.

V usage is TRBV5-1 and J usage is TRBJ1-2; TRBD1 agrees at 9 bases. Unmatched junction bases numbered 13, after V lost 5 bases and J lost 5 bases. The CDR3 spans 16 residues. Germline loops: CDR1 SGHRS, CDR2 YFSETQ. CDR3 bases: TGCGCCAGCAGACAAACTACAGGGGGCGCGAAGTATGGCTACACCTTC. Translating gives CASRQTTGGAKYGYTF.

This chain uses TRBV7-9 with TRBJ2-1; D possibly corresponds to TRBD2 (7 bases). Germline V lookup: CDR1 SEHNR, CDR2 FQNEAQ (reference sequence). The CDR3 contains 16 residues. Trimming removed 3 bases from V and 6 bases from J, with 18 bases in between. The CDR3 nucleotides are TGTGCCAGCAGCTTGAGGGGGGCGGGAGCCTTCAATGAGCAGTTCTTC. Translated, it gives CASSLRGAGAFNEQFF.

This chain links TRBV2 with TRBJ2-3; possibly TRBD2 for D (6 bases). The CDR3 loop spans 16 amino acids. V lost 7 bases, J lost 1 base, and 18 bases lay in between. Germline V gene lookup returns CDR1 SNHLY and CDR2 FYNNEI. CDR3 region: CASIVERALRTDTQYF. The CDR3 DNA is TGTGCCAGCATTGTCGAGCGGGCATTACGCACAGATACGCAGTATTTT.

The V gene is TRBV6-5, the J gene TRBJ2-3, with 10 positions matching TRBD2. Germline assignment: CDR1 MNHEY and CDR2 SVGAGI. CDR3 length: 14 residues. V was pared by 6 bases and J by 6 bases, with 6 bases of the junction left unmatched. As DNA, the CDR3 is TGTGCCAGCAGCCGAGGGACTAGCGCTGATACGCAGTATTTT. It translates to CASSRGTSADTQYF.

A note on this clone: A junction boundary mismatches the germline segment, possibly from a read error. The rearrangement links TRBV18 to TRBJ1-2, with TRBD1 identical over 9 bases. Germline V gives CDR1 KGHSH, CDR2 LQKENI. The CDR3 is made up of 13 amino acids. The CDR3 spells CASSPPGQGPSSF. For the CDR3, the DNA is TGTGCCAGCTCACCACCGGGACAGGGTCCTAGCTCCTTC.

The genes are TRBV6-4 and TRBJ2-2; TRBD1 aligns across 7 bases. Germline-derived CDR1 and CDR2 are MRHNA and SNTAGT. V trimming: 0 bases; J trimming: 5 bases; junction bases outside the gene matches: 0. There are 14 residues in the CDR3. The CDR3: CASSDSTGTGELFF. DNA of the CDR3: TGTGCCAGCAGTGACTCGACAGGGACCGGGGAGCTGTTTTTT.